These 32 T cell receptor beta chains originate from one sample sequenced in a study of cytomegalovirus exposure and HLA in healthy donors. It was with 60 Vbeta and 13 Jbeta primers that the PCR ran. Libraries were prepared by immunoSEQ multiplex PCR; TCRdb keeps only in-frame clonotypes and omits some of them. This table holds fewer than 200,000 clones, 77% found once. Material for sequencing was PBMCs. The receptors originated from a woman aged 40 to 55 in good health and CMV-seropositive.

This rearrangement joins TRBV29-1 to TRBJ2-7, with D possibly matching TRBD1 (6 bases). V lost 3 bases, J lost 9 bases, and 15 bases lay in between. The CDR3 spans 12 residues. Looked up from germline, CDR1 is SQVTM and CDR2 is ANQGSEA. In nucleotides, the CDR3 is TGCAGCGTTGAGTTACAGGGACCAGTGCAGTACTTC. Protein sequence: CSVELQGPVQYF.

This rearrangement joins TRBV7-9 to TRBJ2-3; 9 nucleotides agree with TRBD2. Trimming cost V 5 bases and J 2 bases; bases outside gene matches: 8. Germline V CDR1 and CDR2: SEHNR, FQNEAQ (reference sequence). The CDR3 loop spans 16 amino acids. The CDR3 sequence: CASSPGSSGATDTQYF. The CDR3 DNA reads TGTGCCAGCAGCCCCGGGTCTAGCGGGGCCACAGATACGCAGTATTTT.

CDR3 in amino acids: CASSAGHLGGDEQFF. The DNA for the CDR3 is TGCGCCAGCAGTGCCGGACACCTGGGCGGGGATGAGCAGTTCTTC. V usage is TRBV10-1 and J usage is TRBJ2-1, with D maybe TRBD2 (6 bases). V lost 4 bases, J lost 8 bases, and 18 bases lay in between. Germline assignment: CDR1 WNHNN and CDR2 SYGVQD (reference sequence). The CDR3 runs to 15 residues.

The V gene is TRBV6-4, the J gene TRBJ2-2; 9 bases match TRBD1. CDR1 MRHNA and CDR2 SNTAGT come from the germline V gene. The CDR3 covers 15 residues. Trimming took 8 bases from V and 1 from J; bases not matched to a gene: 5. The CDR3 nucleotides are TGTGCCAGCTGCTACAGGGGGCAGAACACCGGGGAGCTGTTTTTT. Translation gives CASCYRGQNTGELFF.

The V gene is TRBV2, the J gene TRBJ2-1; possibly TRBD2 for D (6 bases). The CDR3 has 14 residues. V was shortened by 8 bases and J by 2 bases, with 13 bases between the two germline ends. Germline-derived CDR1 and CDR2 are SNHLY and FYNNEI. CDR3 residues: CASRSGVTYNEQFF. The CDR3 bases are TGTGCCAGCCGTTCGGGAGTCACCTACAATGAGCAGTTCTTC.

The V gene is TRBV2, the J gene TRBJ1-2; 7 bases are a match to TRBD1. CDR1 and CDR2 (germline): SNHLY, FYNNEI. CDR3 length: 15 amino acids. With V trimmed by 4 bases and J by 0 bases, 5 bases remained unmatched. This CDR3 is CASSAVGTANYGYTF. CDR3 sequence (DNA): TGTGCCAGCAGTGCGGTTGGGACAGCTAACTATGGCTACACCTTC. Filled out from reference TRBV2 and TRBJ1-2, the complete variable domain reads EPEVTQTPSHQVTQMGQEVILRCVPISNHLYFYWYRQILGQKVEFLVSFYNNEISEKSEIFDDQFSVERPDGSNFTLKIRSTKLEDSAMYFCASSAVGTANYGYTFGSGTRLTVV.

The genes are TRBV19 and TRBJ1-1; unclear D gene. V gave up 4 bases and J gave up 0 bases, with 6 bases separating them. Germline assignment: CDR1 LNHDA and CDR2 SQIVND (reference sequence). This CDR3 has 13 amino acids. Written as DNA, the CDR3 is TGTGCCAGTAGTACCCAAATGAACACTGAAGCTTTCTTT. Translating it yields CASSTQMNTEAFF.

This sequence joins TRBV6-6 and TRBJ1-4; no clear D gene. This CDR3 has 14 amino acids. Germline-derived CDR1 and CDR2 are MNHNY and SVGAGI (reference sequence). The V gene lost 2 bases and the J gene lost 10 bases, with 14 bases spanning the gap. Written as DNA, the CDR3 is TGTGCCAGCAGTTACACCCACCCCTCGGGAAAACTGTTTTTT. It specifies CASSYTHPSGKLFF.

The chain's CDR3 is CASNLAGASYNEQFF. CDR3 DNA: TGTGCCAGCAACCTAGCGGGAGCCTCCTACAATGAGCAGTTCTTC. The chain uses TRBV6-5 and TRBJ2-1, with TRBD2 matching 10 bases. CDR1 and CDR2 from the germline V gene are MNHEY and SVGAGI. CDR3 length equals 15 residues. V shed 7 bases and J 0 bases; nucleotides not matched to a gene: 3.

This chain links TRBV6-1 with TRBJ2-1, with a possible D match to TRBD1 (5 bases). Germline V gives CDR1 MNHNS, CDR2 SASEGT. The CDR3 totals 14 residues. Trimming removed 1 base at V and 7 bases at J, with 11 bases between. The CDR3 loop reads CASSEGTSRNEQFF. CDR3 DNA: TGTGCCAGCAGTGAAGGGACAAGTAGGAATGAGCAGTTCTTC.

V usage is TRBV10-1 and J usage is TRBJ2-1, with TRBD2 matching over 10 bases. The junction had 3 bases not matched to a gene; V was cut back by 2 bases and J by 5 bases. Germline-derived CDR1 and CDR2 are WNHNN and SYGVQD (reference sequence). The CDR3 is 15 residues long. In DNA form, the CDR3 reads TGCGCCAGCAGTGAGGACCTAGCGGGAGACAATGAGCAGTTCTTC. Translating gives CASSEDLAGDNEQFF.

The V and J genes are TRBV9 and TRBJ1-3; no clear D gene. From germline, CDR1 is SGDLS and CDR2 YYNGEE. The CDR3 contains 15 residues. Trimming took 1 base from V and 0 from J, leaving 8 bases between them. CDR3 protein: CASSVTTASGNTIYF. DNA of the CDR3: TGTGCCAGCAGCGTAACAACAGCCTCTGGAAACACCATATATTTT.

This chain connects TRBV7-2 to TRBJ2-7; TRBD1 aligns across 7 bases. J was trimmed by 6 bases and V by 5 bases; bases with no gene match: 10. Per germline, CDR1 SGHTA and CDR2 FQGNSA. This CDR3 is built from 14 residues. The CDR3 DNA is TGTGCCAGCAGCGCCCGACAGGGTTTATCCGAGCAGTACTTC. As protein: CASSARQGLSEQYF.

This clone was picked up one time. V usage is TRBV27 and J usage is TRBJ1-2; 11 bases fit TRBD1. From germline, CDR1 is MNHEY and CDR2 SMNVEV (reference sequence). Losses at the gene ends were 0 bases for V and 4 bases for J; bases not matched to a gene: 10. This CDR3 region has 18 residues. CDR3 sequence: CASSLSVIGTGGPYGYTF. The CDR3 nucleotides are TGTGCCAGCAGTTTATCGGTGATTGGGACAGGGGGTCCCTATGGCTACACCTTC.

The V call is TRBV5-6, the J call TRBJ1-6; TRBD1 might be the D (5 bases). The CDR3 is 15 residues long. The ends were cut back, 4 bases at V and 7 bases at J, with 15 bases in the middle. Germline-derived CDR1 and CDR2 are SGHDT and YYEEEE. The CDR3 sequence: CASSTGLGENSPLHF. For the CDR3, the DNA is TGTGCCAGCAGCACGGGACTCGGAGAGAATTCACCCCTCCACTTT. The complete variable domain, with remaining parts taken from reference TRBV5-6 and TRBJ1-6, reads DAGVTQSPTHLIKTRGQQVTLRCSPKSGHDTVSWYQQALGQGPQFIFQYYEEEERQRGNFPDRFSGHQFPNYSSELNVNALLLGDSALYLCASSTGLGENSPLHFGNGTRLTVT.

This chain joins TRBV5-1 and TRBJ2-7, with D possibly matching TRBD2 (6 bases). This CDR3 has 16 residues. Germline V gene lookup returns CDR1 SGHRS and CDR2 YFSETQ. With 4 bases removed from V and 3 bases from J, the gap between germline ends came to 20 bases. The CDR3 region has the DNA TGCGCCAGCAGCCTCGGAGGGAGTTCACATAACTACGAGCAGTACTTC. Protein product: CASSLGGSSHNYEQYF.

The rearrangement joins TRBV25-1 to TRBJ1-1; tentative D call: TRBD1 (6 bases). Germline-derived CDR1 and CDR2 are MGHDK and SYGVNS. The CDR3 length is 17 residues. The V end lost 3 bases, the J end lost 1 base, and 18 bases lay between the germline ends. CDR3 bases: TGTGCCAGCAGTGACTTAGGGGGTTCAAAGGGGAACACTGAAGCTTTCTTT. Translating it yields CASSDLGGSKGNTEAFF.

The rearrangement uses TRBV4-3 and TRBJ2-1; D remains unclear. Germline V gives CDR1 LGHNA, CDR2 YSLEER. V lost 0 bases to trimming and J lost 5 bases, with 8 bases between them. CDR3 length: 14 amino acids. The CDR3 loop reads CASSQDLGDNEQFF. The CDR3 DNA reads TGCGCCAGCAGCCAAGATCTAGGAGACAATGAGCAGTTCTTC.

This rearrangement joins TRBV30 to TRBJ1-4, with 8 bases fitting TRBD1. J was trimmed by 1 base and V by 3 bases; bases with no gene match: 7. Germline assignment: CDR1 GTSNPN and CDR2 SVGIG (reference sequence). The CDR3 covers 16 residues. CDR3 amino acids: CAWSGGQGGTNEKLFF. CDR3 coding DNA: TGTGCCTGGAGCGGCGGACAGGGAGGAACTAATGAAAAACTGTTTTTT. The full variable domain, its missing parts supplied by reference TRBV30 and TRBJ1-4, is SQTIHQWPATLVQPVGSPLSLECTVEGTSNPNLYWYRQAAGRGLQLLFYSVGIGQISSEVPQNLSASRPQDRQFILSSKKLLLSDSGFYLCAWSGGQGGTNEKLFFGSGTQLSVL.

Comment on this clone: The same CDR3 also results from other DNA sequences found in this sample. V gene TRBV7-2 combines with J gene TRBJ2-7; D not certain. The CDR3 consists of 12 residues. Germline CDR1 is SGHTA and CDR2 is FQGNSA. V shed 5 bases and J shed 2 bases, with 7 bases lying between them. CDR3 sequence: CASSPVPYEQYF. Here the CDR3 DNA reads TGTGCCAGCAGCCCGGTTCCCTACGAGCAGTACTTC.

The rearrangement joins TRBV6-1 to TRBJ1-1; the D is unclear. V was cut by 3 bases and J by 4 bases, with 9 bases left in between. This CDR3 contains 13 residues. Germline V gene lookup returns CDR1 MNHNS and CDR2 SASEGT. Written as DNA, the CDR3 is TGTGCCAGCAGTGACCTCGGTTCCACTGAAGCTTTCTTT. Its protein product is CASSDLGSTEAFF.

The chain links TRBV7-2 to TRBJ2-3, with 12 bases matching TRBD2. Germline V gene lookup returns CDR1 SGHTA and CDR2 FQGNSA. This CDR3 has 17 residues. The junction had 6 bases not matched to a gene; V was cut back by 3 bases and J by 2 bases. The CDR3 DNA reads TGTGCCAGCAGCTTTGGGCCTAGCGGGGGGGTCACAGATACGCAGTATTTT. Its protein product is CASSFGPSGGVTDTQYF.

The chain's CDR3 is CASSSAGTDSYGYTF. The CDR3 nucleotides are TGTGCCAGTAGTTCGGCAGGAACCGATTCCTATGGCTACACCTTC. The J gene is TRBJ1-2, the V gene TRBV19; D remains ambiguous. The V gene's germline CDR1 is LNHDA and CDR2 SQIVND (reference sequence). This CDR3 has 15 residues. Trimming removed 5 bases at V and 4 bases at J, with 17 bases between.

This clone was observed a single time. This chain links TRBV19 with TRBJ2-5, with 8 positions matching TRBD2. This CDR3 spans 12 amino acids. V dropped 4 bases and J dropped 9; count of bases not matched to a gene: 4. The germline CDR1 and CDR2 sequences are LNHDA and SQIVND (reference sequence). The CDR3 loop reads CASSTGGDAQYF. The CDR3 nucleotides read TGTGCCAGTAGTACCGGGGGGGATGCCCAGTACTTC.

V gene TRBV7-2 combines with J gene TRBJ2-7; TRBD2 agrees at 13 bases. Per the germline V gene, CDR1 is SGHTA and CDR2 is FQGNSA. With V trimmed by 3 bases and J by 3 bases, 2 bases remained unmatched. The CDR3 sequence is 15 residues long. The CDR3 sequence is CASSFGTSGNYEQYF. DNA of the CDR3: TGTGCCAGCAGCTTTGGGACTAGCGGGAACTACGAGCAGTACTTC.

J is TRBJ2-5 and V is TRBV19; 7 bases are a match to TRBD2. CDR1 is LNHDA, CDR2 SQIVND, per germline (reference sequence). The CDR3 spans 17 residues. After removal of 3 bases from V and 0 bases from J, the junction contained 10 bases not matched to a gene. Here the CDR3 reads CASSIGGSLPNQETQYF. For the CDR3, the DNA is TGTGCCAGTAGTATCGGCGGGAGCTTACCTAACCAAGAGACCCAGTACTTC.

The rearrangement uses TRBV10-3 and TRBJ1-6, with TRBD1 matching over 9 bases. The CDR3 runs 14 residues. J was trimmed by 9 bases and V by 4 bases; bases with no gene match: 4. From germline, CDR1 is ENHRY and CDR2 SYGVKD. The CDR3 nucleotides are TGTGCCATCAGTGGGGACAGGGACGGTTCACCCCTCCACTTT. Translating it yields CAISGDRDGSPLHF.

This clone appeared many times. The V and J genes are TRBV6-5 and TRBJ1-2; D gene uncertain. Germline lookup yields CDR1 MNHEY and CDR2 SVGAGI. CDR3 size: 11 residues. V lost 8 bases and J 8 bases, leaving 12 bases between the germline ends. This CDR3 reads CASREASGYTF. The DNA for the CDR3 is TGTGCCAGCCGGGAGGCGTCCGGCTACACCTTC.

The chain employs TRBV5-4 and TRBJ2-5; the match to TRBD2 covers 12 bases. Trimming removed 4 bases from V and 4 bases from J; junction bases left unmatched: 14. This CDR3 spans 18 amino acids. Germline CDR1 SGHNT, CDR2 YYREEE (reference sequence). The DNA for the CDR3 is TGTGCCAGCAGCGTGTCTAGCGGGAGGGCCAGGATGTTAGAGACCCAGTACTTC. This translates into CASSVSSGRARMLETQYF.

This chain connects TRBV5-1 to TRBJ2-5, with D tentatively TRBD2 (5 bases). Germline V gene lookup returns CDR1 SGHRS and CDR2 YFSETQ. CDR3 length: 11 residues. Trimming pared 6 bases from V and 3 bases from J, leaving 6 bases between. CDR3 loop: CASTEEETQYF. The CDR3 bases are TGCGCCAGCACGGAGGAAGAGACCCAGTACTTC.

The gene calls are TRBV7-9 and TRBJ2-5; TRBD1 is a possible D gene (6 bases). This CDR3 has 18 residues. V was shortened by 1 base and J by 2 bases, with 20 bases between the two germline ends. Germline loops: CDR1 SEHNR, CDR2 FQNEAQ (reference sequence). CDR3 loop: CASSLDRDWWQGQETQYF. In DNA, the CDR3 is TGTGCCAGCAGCTTAGATCGCGATTGGTGGCAGGGGCAAGAGACCCAGTACTTC.

This chain links TRBV2 with TRBJ2-7; D may be TRBD2 (5 bases). This CDR3 contains 12 residues. V was pared by 7 bases and J by 4 bases, with 11 bases between. Germline values: CDR1 SNHLY, CDR2 FYNNEI. The CDR3: CASKLSGYEQYF. The CDR3 region has the DNA TGTGCCAGCAAGCTCTCGGGGTACGAGCAGTACTTC.